This T cell receptor beta chain was sequenced for a study of cytomegalovirus exposure and HLA in healthy donors. PCR used 60 Vbeta primers and 13 Jbeta primers. The data were produced by immunoSEQ multiplex PCR, yet TCRdb's version contains in-frame clones alone and is incomplete. The sample consists of over 120,000 clones, about 76% of them appearing once. With regard to this clone: Antigen: not known.

The CDR3 covers 18 residues. Germline V lookup: CDR1 SGHTA, CDR2 FQGTGA. V dropped 0 bases and J dropped 0; count of bases not matched to a gene: 5. Whole-study results and caveats: After further analysis at a later stage, around 17,000 TCR beta sequences were associated with HLA alleles at 0.05 false discovery rate. Prediction of most subjects' HLA-A and HLA-B alleles by TCR beta sequences was reportedly accurate.

Sequenced: PBMCs. This chain uses TRBV7-3 with TRBJ2-2; 9 bases are a match to TRBD2. The sequence came from a male donor in good health and CMV-seronegative. The CDR3 region has the DNA TGTGCCAGCAGCTTAACTTCAGGACTAGCGACGAACACCGGGGAGCTGTTTTTT. Translated, it gives CASSLTSGLATNTGELFF.